Each of the 15 T cell receptor beta chains below was sequenced from the same sample in a study of CD8+CD57+ T cells in acquired aplastic anemia. TCR beta VDJ and CDR3 profiles were obtained from a genomic DNA template. Each CDR3 protein is one row after TCRdb ran MiXCR on the reads. Of fewer than 70,000 distinct CDR3 sequences in the sample, 45% to 55% were seen once. Sequencing input: sorted CD4+, CD8+, or CD8+CD57+ T cells (not recorded which) from PBMCs. The receptors originated from a human donor in good health, serving as a control.

A single count supports this clonotype. The chain employs TRBV5-5 and TRBJ2-7; D not resolved. CDR1 and CDR2 from the germline V gene are SGHKS and YYEKEE (reference sequence). CDR3 length: 13 residues. Trimming took off 2 bases at V and 6 bases at J, with 12 bases between the two ends. CDR3 sequence (DNA): TGTGCCAGCAGCTTACCAGGTTCGGGCGAGCAGTACTTC. Its protein is CASSLPGSGEQYF.

This clonotype was recorded many times. V and J are TRBV7-9 and TRBJ2-2; 12 bases are shared with TRBD2. This CDR3 contains 18 residues. The germline V gene encodes CDR1 SEHNR and CDR2 FQNEAQ (reference sequence). With 5 bases clipped from V and 6 bases from J, the junction kept 13 bases outside the gene matches. CDR3 amino acids: CASSRGTSGPNSSGELFF. For the CDR3, the DNA is TGTGCCAGCAGCCGGGGGACTAGCGGGCCTAATTCGTCCGGGGAGCTGTTTTTT.

This clonotype showed up many times. The V call is TRBV7-9, the J call TRBJ1-1; the D gene is possibly TRBD1 (5 bases). The CDR3 runs to 16 residues. The V gene's germline CDR1 is SEHNR and CDR2 FQNEAQ (reference sequence). V lost 6 bases, J lost 3 bases, and 20 bases lay in between. The CDR3 sequence is CASSNLSDNWDTEAFF. In DNA, the CDR3 is TGTGCCAGCAGTAATTTATCGGACAACTGGGACACTGAAGCTTTCTTT.

Many counts were recorded for this clonotype. The rearrangement joins TRBV5-1 to TRBJ2-1; D not resolved. The CDR3 is made up of 11 amino acids. The V and J ends lost 4 bases and 2 bases respectively, with 1 base between them. CDR1 and CDR2 (germline): SGHRS, YFSETQ. CDR3 DNA: TGCGCCAGCAGCACCTACAATGAGCAGTTCTTC. Protein sequence: CASSTYNEQFF.

There are many counts of this clonotype. The CDR3 is CASSLSRSYGYTF. The CDR3 DNA follows: TGTGCCAGCAGTTTATCCAGAAGCTATGGCTACACCTTC. This rearrangement joins TRBV27 to TRBJ1-2; the D is unclear. V lost 0 bases and J 4 bases, leaving 6 bases between the germline ends. Germline CDR1 reads MNHEY; CDR2 reads SMNVEV (reference sequence). The CDR3 length is 13 residues.

The chain is built from TRBV7-2 and TRBJ1-1; D unresolved. The CDR3 is 13 residues long. The V gene lost 2 bases and the J gene lost 6 bases, with 10 bases spanning the gap. Germline assignment: CDR1 SGHTA and CDR2 FQGNSA. The CDR3 bases are TGTGCCAGCAGCTTATCGTCAGTGGCTGAAGCTTTCTTT. This codes for CASSLSSVAEAFF.

About this clonotype itself: The junction does not match germline at one end; this may be a read error. The chain employs TRBV13 and TRBJ2-2; possibly TRBD2 for D (5 bases). CDR1 and CDR2 (germline): PRHDT, FYEKMQ (reference sequence). The CDR3 consists of 11 residues. CDR3 region: CASSDHGELLF. CDR3 nucleotides: TGTGCCAGCAGCGACCACGGGGAGCTGCTTTTC.

The chain combines TRBV2 with TRBJ1-1; D unclear. Germline V gene data show CDR1 as SNHLY and CDR2 as FYNNEI. The CDR3 consists of 13 residues. Trimming shortened V by 6 bases and J by 1 base, and 9 bases separated the two germline ends. The CDR3 region is CASSLDKNTEAFF. CDR3 bases: TGTGCCAGCAGCCTCGACAAGAACACTGAAGCTTTCTTT.

The chain combines TRBV10-2 with TRBJ2-2, with TRBD1 matching 8 bases. V lost 4 bases to trimming and J lost 7 bases; unmatched junction nucleotides: 5. Germline CDR1 is WSHSY and CDR2 is SAAADI. CDR3 length: 14 amino acids. CDR3 DNA sequence: TGCGCCAGCAGTGGAGGACAGGGCTTCGGGGAGCTGTTTTTT. Its protein is CASSGGQGFGELFF.

The chain combines TRBV15 with TRBJ2-7; D uncertain. Between the trimmed V and J ends, which lost 1 base and 2 bases, there was a span of 9 bases. This CDR3 is built from 14 residues. Germline V gives CDR1 LNHNV, CDR2 YYDKDF (reference sequence). The CDR3 sequence: CATSRGGDPYEQYF. The CDR3 bases are TGTGCCACCAGCAGAGGTGGCGATCCCTACGAGCAGTACTTC.

This clonotype was counted at least ten times. A junction boundary mismatches the germline segment, possibly from a read error. The V call is TRBV7-9, the J call TRBJ2-3; no firm D call. This CDR3 region has 8 residues. Germline assignment: CDR1 SEHNR and CDR2 FQNEAQ (reference sequence). Written as DNA, the CDR3 is TGTGCCAGCAGCTTGGGAAATTTT. Amino acid sequence: CASSLGNF.

This chain joins TRBV5-1 and TRBJ2-7; D remains unclear. The length of the CDR3 is 15 residues. Looked up from germline, CDR1 is SGHRS and CDR2 is YFSETQ. V was pared by 4 bases and J by 4 bases, with 18 bases between. CDR3 residues: CASSPETPVHYEQYF. CDR3 DNA: TGCGCCAGCAGCCCGGAGACTCCCGTCCATTACGAGCAGTACTTC.

This clonotype was counted only a few times. For the CDR3, the DNA is TGTGCCGTGGGACTAGCTGGCGAGCAGTACTTC. The encoded protein is CAVGLAGEQYF. The chain recombines TRBV10-3 with TRBJ2-7, with 9 bases that match TRBD2. The CDR3 totals 11 residues. The germline gives CDR1 ENHRY, CDR2 SYGVKD. Trimming removed 11 bases from V and 6 bases from J; junction bases left unmatched: 5.

The chain uses TRBV13 and TRBJ2-1, with TRBD2 matching 15 bases. Germline V gene lookup returns CDR1 PRHDT and CDR2 FYEKMQ (reference sequence). There are 17 residues in the CDR3. Unmatched junction bases numbered 4, after V lost 0 bases and J lost 7 bases. CDR3 amino acids: CASSLGGLAGGGNEQFF. The CDR3 DNA sequence: TGTGCCAGCAGCTTAGGGGGACTAGCGGGAGGTGGGAATGAGCAGTTCTTC.

The chain's CDR3 is CSARVVGTEAFF. The CDR3 DNA reads as TGCAGTGCCAGGGTTGTTGGGACTGAAGCTTTCTTT. This chain joins TRBV29-1 and TRBJ1-1, with D perhaps matching TRBD1 (5 bases). Germline CDR1 SQVTM, CDR2 ANQGSEA. This CDR3 region has 12 residues.